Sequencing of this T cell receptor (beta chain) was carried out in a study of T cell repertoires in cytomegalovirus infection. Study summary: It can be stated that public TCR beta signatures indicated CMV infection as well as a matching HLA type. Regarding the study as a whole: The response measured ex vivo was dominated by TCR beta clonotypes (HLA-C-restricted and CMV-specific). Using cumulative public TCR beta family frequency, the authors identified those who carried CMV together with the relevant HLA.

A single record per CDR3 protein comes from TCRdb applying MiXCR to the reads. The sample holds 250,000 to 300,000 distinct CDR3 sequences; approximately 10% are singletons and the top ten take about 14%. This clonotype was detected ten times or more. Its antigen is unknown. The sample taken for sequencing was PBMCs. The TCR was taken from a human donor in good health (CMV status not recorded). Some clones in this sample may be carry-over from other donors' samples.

CDR3 in DNA: TGTGCCAGCAGCGTTGGGACCGACTACAATGAGCAGTTCTTC. It encodes CASSVGTDYNEQFF. V usage is TRBV7-9 and J usage is TRBJ2-1; D assignment may be TRBD1 or TRBD2 (5 bases each). Trimming stripped 5 bases from V and 3 bases from J, with 11 bases between. The CDR3 has 14 amino acids. CDR1 is SEHNR and CDR2 is FQNEAQ in the germline V gene (reference sequence).